This note documents a single T cell receptor beta chain sequence. Original analysis: For nucleated cells, counts were estimated from reference gene primer amplification. Generated by immunoSEQ multiplex PCR, the TCRdb table keeps only in-frame clones and is missing some. V and J calls and clone size follow that table, whereas D and trimming were derived from the DNA. This table holds 94,000 or so clones, around nine tenths found once. The entry originates in a study of blood T cell repertoires in COVID-19. Study-wide background: The origin of the acute and convalescent COVID-19 samples was the United States, Italy and Spain. PBMCs, B-cell-depleted T cells, or T cells provided the cDNA or gDNA that made up the material.

This CDR3 region has 14 residues. Germline V gene data show CDR1 as SGHVS and CDR2 as FQNEAQ. Germline trimming cut 1 base from V and 5 bases from J; bases unmatched to any gene: 3. Material: peripheral blood. This TCR was recovered from a woman in her 70s with acute or convalescent COVID-19. The J gene is TRBJ1-2, the V gene TRBV7-8; 8 bases line up with TRBD1. CDR3 DNA: TGTGCCAGCAGCTTAGGTGGACAGGGTTATGGCTACACCTTC. Residues: CASSLGGQGYGYTF.